The present TCR beta chain was sequenced within a study of cytomegalovirus exposure and HLA in healthy donors. The CDR3 covers 16 residues. The junction had 10 bases not matched to a gene; V was cut back by 5 bases and J by 2 bases. Germline lookup yields CDR1 LNHDA and CDR2 SQIVND (reference sequence). 60 Vbeta and 13 Jbeta primers were used in PCR. Using immunoSEQ multiplex PCR, the repertoire was profiled, and TCRdb retains in-frame clones only, with some absent. The profile shows roughly 200,000 clones, around 82% of them singletons. The chain is built from TRBV19 and TRBJ2-7, with 9 bases that match TRBD1. The material sequenced was PBMCs. The receptor's source is a man aged 60 to 69 in good health and CMV-seronegative. The CDR3 DNA follows: TGTGCCAGTAGTCCATTCCCCGGGACAGGGACCTACGAGCAGTACTTC. Translating gives CASSPFPGTGTYEQYF.